The present T cell receptor beta chain was sequenced within a study of T cell changes during pregnancy in multiple sclerosis. Here immunoSEQ multiplex PCR was the method, and the copy in TCRdb shows in-frame clones only, minus some. The sample comprises about 47,000 clones, roughly nine tenths of which are singletons, and around 8% rests with the top ten. The trim removed 6 bases at V and 0 bases at J, leaving 4 bases unmatched. The V gene's germline CDR1 is SQVTM and CDR2 ANQGSEA. This CDR3 has 14 residues. Sequencing was performed on CD8+ T cells from peripheral blood mononuclear cells, taken in the second trimester of pregnancy. This TCR derives from a female donor with multiple sclerosis, enrolled in a pregnancy study. The J gene is TRBJ1-4, the V gene TRBV29-1, with 7 bases lining up with TRBD1. The CDR3 nucleotides are TGCAGCGTGGGACAGATACCAACTAATGAAAAACTGTTTTTT. Its protein is CSVGQIPTNEKLFF.